One sample yielded the 17 T cell receptor beta chains listed below, sequenced in a study of CD8 T cells in Susac syndrome. RNA in amounts of roughly 0.5 to 1 ug was reverse transcribed with random hexamers. TCRdb redid the calling of the immunoSEQ multiplex PCR reads with MiXCR, one entry per CDR3 protein. The sample has over 350,000 distinct CDR3 sequences, more than 80% seen once. The source material was CD8+ T cells from PBMCs. The source of these receptors is a human donor with multiple sclerosis.

The chain carries TRBV12-5 and TRBJ2-2; D unclear. CDR3 length: 17 amino acids. Germline values: CDR1 LGHNT, CDR2 FRNRAP. V was pared by 3 bases and J by 0 bases, with 14 bases between. This CDR3 reads CASGFWVDVSNTGELFF. The CDR3 DNA is TGTGCTAGTGGTTTCTGGGTTGACGTTTCGAACACCGGGGAGCTGTTTTTT.

The J gene is TRBJ2-3, the V gene TRBV27; D not resolved. V shed 2 bases and J shed 6 bases, with 12 bases lying between them. This CDR3 region has 14 residues. Germline V lookup: CDR1 MNHEY, CDR2 SMNVEV (reference sequence). The CDR3 is CASSLAERSDTQYF. CDR3 DNA: TGTGCCAGCAGTTTAGCCGAGCGTTCCGATACGCAGTATTTT.

This clonotype was seen a few times. The J gene is TRBJ1-4, the V gene TRBV7-2, with unresolved D. The CDR3 has 14 residues. Germline V gene sequence: CDR1 SGHTA, CDR2 FQGNSA. Trimming left V 5 bases short and J 6 bases short, with 13 bases between. The CDR3 here is CASSPPDLDEKLFF. The CDR3 DNA reads TGTGCCAGCAGCCCTCCGGACCTTGATGAAAAACTGTTTTTT.

V and J are TRBV6-1 and TRBJ2-7; 7 nucleotides align to TRBD1. This CDR3 spans 12 amino acids. V shed 5 bases and J 7 bases; nucleotides not matched to a gene: 5. Germline values: CDR1 MNHNS, CDR2 SASEGT. The CDR3 here is CASSRQGWEQYF. The CDR3 DNA reads as TGTGCCAGCAGTCGACAGGGCTGGGAGCAGTACTTC.

The chain carries TRBV3-1 and TRBJ1-1, with D perhaps TRBD1 (5 bases). V lost 0 bases to trimming and J lost 6 bases, with 11 bases between them. Germline lookup yields CDR1 LGHDT and CDR2 YNNKEL (reference sequence). This CDR3 contains 14 residues. In nucleotides, the CDR3 is TGTGCCAGCAGCCAAGATGGGCGGGACGCTGAAGCTTTCTTT. This encodes CASSQDGRDAEAFF.

This chain connects TRBV12-3 or TRBV12-4 to TRBJ2-5; TRBD2 matches at 7 bases. The CDR3 contains 14 residues. Trimming cost V 6 bases and J 4 bases; bases outside gene matches: 8. As DNA, the CDR3 is TGTGCCAGCAGGAAGCGGGACCAATCAGAGACCCAGTACTTC. Amino acid sequence: CASRKRDQSETQYF.

The chain carries TRBV6-5 and TRBJ2-5; 7 bases map to TRBD1. The germline gives CDR1 MNHEY, CDR2 SVGAGI. The CDR3 contains 14 residues. Trimming removed 6 bases from V and 5 bases from J; junction bases left unmatched: 9. CDR3 sequence reads: CASRDRGGRETQYF. The DNA of the CDR3 is TGTGCCAGCAGGGATAGAGGGGGCCGGGAGACCCAGTACTTC.

In its sample, this clonotype was seen once. The rearrangement links TRBV7-3 to TRBJ2-1; TRBD2 matches 7 bases. Per germline, CDR1 SGHTA and CDR2 FQGTGA. The CDR3 covers 19 residues. Trimming removed 3 bases from V and 0 bases from J; junction bases left unmatched: 14. The CDR3 is CASSFPGGPEGSSYNEQFF. The CDR3 coding sequence is TGTGCCAGCAGCTTTCCGGGAGGTCCTGAGGGGAGCTCCTACAATGAGCAGTTCTTC.

The chain recombines TRBV29-1 with TRBJ2-1, with 8 bases aligning to TRBD1. The V gene end was trimmed by 6 bases and the J gene end by 0 bases; junction bases not matched to a gene: 10. Germline V lookup: CDR1 SQVTM, CDR2 ANQGSEA. The CDR3 totals 16 residues. CDR3 DNA sequence: TGCAGCGTCGGATATTGGACAGGGAGCTCCTACAATGAGCAGTTCTTC. Its protein product is CSVGYWTGSSYNEQFF.

J is TRBJ2-1 and V is TRBV6-5; 7 bases agree with TRBD2. The CDR3 is 15 residues long. V shed 0 bases, J shed 5 bases, and the junction held 4 bases outside the gene matches. From germline, CDR1 is MNHEY and CDR2 SVGAGI. The CDR3 DNA is TGTGCCAGCAGTTACTCGAATCTAGCGGACAATGAGCAGTTCTTC. Encoded protein: CASSYSNLADNEQFF.

This chain joins TRBV30 and TRBJ1-2; 8 positions match TRBD1. The CDR3 is made up of 16 amino acids. J lost 4 bases, V lost 0 bases, and 10 bases had no gene match. Germline V gives CDR1 GTSNPN, CDR2 SVGIG (reference sequence). CDR3 bases: TGTGCCTGGAGTGTTATCGGACAGGGAATAAGCTATGGCTACACCTTC. Its translation is CAWSVIGQGISYGYTF.

V usage is TRBV10-3 and J usage is TRBJ2-7; weak D call: TRBD1 (5 bases). The ends were cut back, 2 bases at V and 1 base at J, with 12 bases in the middle. The CDR3 has 15 amino acids. The germline gives CDR1 ENHRY, CDR2 SYGVKD. The chain's CDR3 is CAISEVQDTSYEQYF. The CDR3 DNA reads as TGTGCCATCAGTGAGGTGCAGGACACATCCTACGAGCAGTACTTC.

Comment on this clonotype: The CDR3 does not end in the conserved phenylalanine or tryptophan, so this is likely a read error. The rearrangement uses TRBV2 and TRBJ1-1; 8 nucleotides agree with TRBD1. Unmatched junction bases numbered 6, after V lost 3 bases and J lost 3 bases. The germline V gene has CDR1 SNHLY and CDR2 FYNNEI. The CDR3 has 15 amino acids. CDR3 coding DNA: TGTGCCAGCAGTGATCCCCGGGACAGGTACACTGAAGCTTTCCTT. Protein sequence: CASSDPRDRYTEAFL.

V and J are TRBV13 and TRBJ2-1; 10 nucleotides line up with TRBD2. V lost 0 bases and J lost 0; bases outside the gene matches: 5. The germline gives CDR1 PRHDT, CDR2 FYEKMQ (reference sequence). CDR3 length: 18 amino acids. The CDR3 loop is CASSLGLAGVASYNEQFF. CDR3 coding DNA: TGTGCCAGCAGCTTAGGCCTAGCGGGGGTAGCCTCCTACAATGAGCAGTTCTTC.

This sequence joins TRBV3-1 and TRBJ2-7; 11 bases line up with TRBD2. V was pared by 2 bases and J by 3 bases, with 6 bases of the junction left unmatched. The CDR3 extends over 16 amino acids. The germline V gene encodes CDR1 LGHDT and CDR2 YNNKEL (reference sequence). The CDR3 protein is CASSQRGLAGGYEQYF. The CDR3 bases are TGTGCCAGCAGCCAACGGGGGCTAGCGGGAGGCTACGAGCAGTACTTC.

The V gene is TRBV11-1, the J gene TRBJ1-2, with D unclear. Germline V gives CDR1 SGHAT, CDR2 FQDESV (reference sequence). Deletions cut 5 bases from V and 3 bases from J, with 19 bases between. This CDR3 region has 16 residues. For the CDR3, the DNA is TGTGCCAGCAGCCCCACCGTGACCGAAGAGGACTATGGCTACACCTTC. Encoded protein: CASSPTVTEEDYGYTF.

In this sample, this clonotype turned up a few times. At one boundary the junction diverges from the germline segment, which might be a read error. The CDR3 loop reads CASRFGHGTEAFF. CDR3 sequence (DNA): TGTGCGAGCAGGTTTGGGCACGGCACTGAAGCTTTCTTT. This chain uses TRBV27 with TRBJ1-1; no clear D gene. Germline V lookup: CDR1 MNHEY, CDR2 SMNVEV (reference sequence). The length of the CDR3 is 13 residues.